The 11 T cell receptor beta chains below were found in one sample sequenced in a study of technical replicates of blood from several donors. The assay was immunoSEQ multiplex PCR, and TCRdb's table has in-frame clones only and misses some. The sample lists 74,000 or so clones, roughly 96% seen once, with 0.3% to 0.35% in the top ten. The sample taken for sequencing was T cells isolated from PBMCs. All receptors derive from a human donor in good health.

This sequence joins TRBV11-2 and TRBJ2-4; D remains unclear. CDR1 SGHAT and CDR2 FQNNGV come from the germline V gene. The CDR3 extends over 19 amino acids. V gave up 4 bases and J gave up 0 bases, with 22 bases separating them. The CDR3 DNA is TGTGCCAGCAGCTCCTTCTCTTCCTACGCAAGCATAGCCAAAAACATTCAGTACTTC. Its translation is CASSSFSSYASIAKNIQYF. Supplemented by reference TRBV11-2 and TRBJ2-4, the full variable domain reads EAGVAQSPRYKIIEKRQSVAFWCNPISGHATLYWYQQILGQGPKLLIQFQNNGVVDDSQLPKDRFSAERLKGVDSTLKIQPAKLEDSAVYLCASSSFSSYASIAKNIQYFGAGTRLSVL.

CDR3 residues: CASRSGAFYNEQFF. For the CDR3, the DNA is TGTGCCAGCAGATCGGGTGCATTCTACAATGAGCAGTTCTTC. This chain uses TRBV13 with TRBJ2-1; no reliable D call. Trimming cost V 6 bases and J 3 bases, with 12 bases left between them. Looked up from germline, CDR1 is PRHDT and CDR2 is FYEKMQ (reference sequence). The CDR3 totals 14 residues.

This clone was detected only once. The chain joins TRBV30 to TRBJ2-1; D unclear. Germline V CDR1 and CDR2: GTSNPN, SVGIG (reference sequence). CDR3 length: 16 residues. Trimming cost V 2 bases and J 7 bases, with 21 bases left between them. The CDR3 region has the DNA TGTGCCTGGAGTAGTACGATCTTCGCCGGAGTGAATGAGCAGTTCTTC. Translation: CAWSSTIFAGVNEQFF.

This chain joins TRBV10-1 and TRBJ2-5; a possible D gene is TRBD1 (5 bases). With 3 bases removed from V and 1 base from J, the gap between germline ends came to 9 bases. The CDR3 loop spans 14 amino acids. Germline-derived CDR1 and CDR2 are WNHNN and SYGVQD (reference sequence). The CDR3 loop reads CASSEDSLQETQYF. The CDR3 nucleotides read TGCGCCAGCAGTGAAGACAGCCTCCAAGAGACCCAGTACTTC.

The rearrangement joins TRBV30 to TRBJ2-1, with D perhaps matching TRBD2 (6 bases). Germline CDR1 reads GTSNPN; CDR2 reads SVGIG (reference sequence). This CDR3 is built from 14 residues. V gave up 2 bases and J gave up 8 bases, with 16 bases separating them. The CDR3 nucleotides are TGTGCCTGGAGTCTCATAGCGGCTGCGGATGAGCAGTTCTTC. Amino acid sequence: CAWSLIAAADEQFF.

The rearrangement uses TRBV15 and TRBJ2-2, with 9 bases lining up with TRBD2. The V segment lost 1 base and the J segment 7 bases; nucleotides outside the gene matches: 7. This CDR3 spans 16 amino acids. Per germline, CDR1 LNHNV and CDR2 YYDKDF (reference sequence). In DNA form, the CDR3 reads TGTGCCACCAGCAGAGTCTGGGGTAGCGGGAGCGGGGAGCTGTTTTTT. Protein: CATSRVWGSGSGELFF.

This sequence joins TRBV28 and TRBJ2-5, with 9 bases matching TRBD2. J gave up 0 bases and V 5 bases, and 1 base lay outside the gene matches. Germline CDR1 and CDR2: MDHEN and SYDVKM. This CDR3 is 14 amino acids long. The CDR3 nucleotides are TGTGCCAGCAGTATAGCGGGAGACCAAGAGACCCAGTACTTC. Translation: CASSIAGDQETQYF. Together with reference TRBV28 and TRBJ2-5, the CDR3 gives the full variable domain: DVKVTQSSRYLVKRTGEKVFLECVQDMDHENMFWYRQDPGLGLRLIYFSYDVKMKEKGDIPEGYSVSREKKERFSLILESASTNQTSMYLCASSIAGDQETQYFGPGTRLLVL.

The rearrangement links TRBV7-9 to TRBJ2-5; a possible D gene is TRBD2 (6 bases). The germline gives CDR1 SEHNR, CDR2 FQNEAQ (reference sequence). The germline V and J ends were trimmed by 1 base and 5 bases, with 11 bases remaining between them. The CDR3 is made up of 14 amino acids. DNA of the CDR3: TGTGCCAGCAGCTTAGGTTGGGGGGACGAGACCCAGTACTTC. Its translation is CASSLGWGDETQYF.

The chain carries TRBV6-6 and TRBJ2-1, with D possibly being TRBD2 (5 bases). V was cut by 8 bases and J by 4 bases, with 15 bases left in between. Germline loops: CDR1 MNHNY, CDR2 SVGAGI (reference sequence). The CDR3 runs to 14 residues. The CDR3 loop reads CASERYSQYNEQFF. CDR3 DNA sequence: TGTGCCAGCGAGCGGTACTCACAGTACAATGAGCAGTTCTTC.

The chain employs TRBV27 and TRBJ2-3; D uncertain. The CDR3 has 13 amino acids. The V and J ends lost 1 base and 5 bases respectively, with 7 bases between them. Germline V gene data show CDR1 as MNHEY and CDR2 as SMNVEV (reference sequence). CDR3 nucleotides: TGTGCCAGCAGTTTATTGGTCAGAGATACGCAGTATTTT. Its protein is CASSLLVRDTQYF.

The gene calls are TRBV6-6 and TRBJ2-3; D remains unclear. Germline-derived CDR1 and CDR2 are MNHNY and SVGAGI (reference sequence). The CDR3 runs 15 residues. Trimming left V 0 bases short and J 4 bases short, with 11 bases between. CDR3 sequence: CASSYSLVGADTQYF. CDR3 bases: TGTGCCAGCAGTTACTCGCTGGTGGGCGCAGATACGCAGTATTTT.